One and the same sample provided the 28 T cell receptor beta chains below, sequenced in a study of T cell responses to AZD1222 COVID-19 vaccine. The assay was immunoSEQ multiplex PCR, and TCRdb's table has in-frame clones only and misses some. Among 95,000 to 150,000 clones listed, over 85% were seen once. The input for sequencing was peripheral blood, taken on day 0 of AZD1222 vaccination. These receptors were collected from an adult in good health.

The rearrangement joins TRBV6-4 to TRBJ2-3, with D unclear. The CDR3 is 14 amino acids. Germline CDR1 MRHNA, CDR2 SNTAGT. V lost 3 bases and J lost 1, with 8 bases in between. The CDR3 nucleotides read TGTGCCAGCAGTGAAATGGATGGCACAGATACGCAGTATTTT. The encoded protein is CASSEMDGTDTQYF.

The chain combines TRBV2 with TRBJ2-2; D gene unclear. CDR1 SNHLY and CDR2 FYNNEI come from the germline V gene. V lost 10 bases to trimming and J lost 1 base, with 4 bases between them. The CDR3 is made up of 11 amino acids. CDR3 sequence (DNA): TGTGCCACGAAGAACACCGGGGAGCTGTTTTTT. Translation: CATKNTGELFF. The whole variable domain, filled in from reference TRBV2 and TRBJ2-2, reads EPEVTQTPSHQVTQMGQEVILRCVPISNHLYFYWYRQILGQKVEFLVSFYNNEISEKSEIFDDQFSVERPDGSNFTLKIRSTKLEDSAMYFCATKNTGELFFGEGSRLTVL.

This chain links TRBV21-1 with TRBJ2-2; TRBD2 is the table's D call, not checked against the DNA. TRBV21-1 is reported as a pseudogene. The CDR3 totals 14 residues. CDR3 sequence reads: CASSSVRDCGELFF. The CDR3, as DNA: TGTGCCAGCAGCAGTGTAAGAGACTGTGGGGAGCTGTTTTTT.

The chain is built from TRBV28 and TRBJ1-5; D not resolved. The germline V and J ends were trimmed by 2 bases and 3 bases, with 14 bases remaining between them. Germline-derived CDR1 and CDR2 are MDHEN and SYDVKM. This CDR3 is 16 amino acids long. DNA of the CDR3: TGTGCCAGCAGTTTAGAGAACCGGGGATTCAATCAGCCCCAGCATTTT. Amino acids: CASSLENRGFNQPQHF.

CDR3 nucleotide sequence: TGTGCCAGTAGTATGGCCCAGGGGGCTGGGGCCAACGTCCTGACTTTC. This sequence encodes CASSMAQGAGANVLTF. This chain joins TRBV19 and TRBJ2-6; 7 bases line up with TRBD1. Per the germline V gene, CDR1 is LNHDA and CDR2 is SQIVND (reference sequence). The trim removed 3 bases at V and 2 bases at J, leaving 4 bases unmatched. CDR3 length: 16 amino acids.

The rearrangement links TRBV6-5 to TRBJ2-5; 7 nucleotides agree with TRBD1. J was trimmed by 5 bases and V by 7 bases; bases with no gene match: 7. The CDR3 length is 13 residues. Germline values: CDR1 MNHEY, CDR2 SVGAGI. CDR3 region: CASKGEGQETQYF. CDR3 in DNA: TGTGCCAGCAAGGGAGAGGGACAGGAGACCCAGTACTTC.

V and J are TRBV7-9 and TRBJ1-1; D is uncertain. The CDR3 spans 15 residues. V shed 6 bases and J shed 1 base, with 15 bases lying between them. Germline V lookup: CDR1 SEHNR, CDR2 FQNEAQ (reference sequence). CDR3 sequence (DNA): TGTGCCAGCAGGCCGTTCAGACACCAGAACACTGAAGCTTTCTTT. Protein sequence: CASRPFRHQNTEAFF.

The chain carries TRBV11-2 and TRBJ2-7; 9 nucleotides line up with TRBD1. V shed 1 base, J shed 5 bases, and the junction held 9 bases outside the gene matches. This CDR3 comprises 16 residues. Germline CDR1 SGHAT, CDR2 FQNNGV. The CDR3 nucleotides are TGTGCCAGCAGCTTAGGAACAGGGGGCGCGGGGAACGAGCAGTACTTC. Residues: CASSLGTGGAGNEQYF.

In this sample, this clone turned up a few times. The chain carries TRBV7-8 and TRBJ1-5; D unclear. The germline V and J ends were trimmed by 2 bases and 0 bases, with 2 bases remaining between them. The germline gives CDR1 SGHVS, CDR2 FQNEAQ. The CDR3 totals 13 residues. In DNA form, the CDR3 reads TGTGCCAGCAGCTTAACTAGCAATCAGCCCCAGCATTTT. As protein: CASSLTSNQPQHF.

V and J are TRBV14 and TRBJ2-4; D is possibly TRBD1 (6 bases). Germline assignment: CDR1 SGHDN and CDR2 FVKESK. The CDR3 has 15 amino acids. V gave up 4 bases and J gave up 2 bases, with 12 bases separating them. The CDR3 DNA sequence: TGTGCCAGCAGCCCGACCAGGGGAACCAAAAACATTCAGTACTTC. Residues: CASSPTRGTKNIQYF. The full variable domain, completed using reference TRBV14 and TRBJ2-4, is EAGVTQFPSHSVIEKGQTVTLRCDPISGHDNLYWYRRVMGKEIKFLLHFVKESKQDESGMPNNRFLAERTGGTYSTLKVQPAELEDSGVYFCASSPTRGTKNIQYFGAGTRLSVL.

The chain is built from TRBV19 and TRBJ1-1, with TRBD1 matching 9 bases. CDR1 is LNHDA and CDR2 is SQIVND in the germline V gene (reference sequence). With 6 bases clipped from V and 3 bases from J, the junction kept 5 bases outside the gene matches. The CDR3 is made up of 14 amino acids. CDR3 DNA: TGTGCCAGTAGCTTGGGACAGGGCTACACTGAAGCTTTCTTT. This encodes CASSLGQGYTEAFF.

The chain couples TRBV5-1 to TRBJ2-1; D may match TRBD1 or TRBD2 (6 bases each). V gave up 5 bases and J gave up 5 bases, with 14 bases separating them. This CDR3 contains 14 residues. From germline, CDR1 is SGHRS and CDR2 YFSETQ. CDR3 residues: CASSRGDGDNEQFF. The DNA of the CDR3 is TGCGCCAGCAGTAGGGGGGATGGGGACAATGAGCAGTTCTTC.

The chain recombines TRBV21-1 with TRBJ2-7; the listed D gene, TRBD2, was not tested against the DNA. TRBV21-1 is a pseudogene locus. The CDR3 has 18 residues. The DNA for the CDR3 is TGTGCCAGCAGAAGCGGGACTAGCGGGAGGACGAGCTCCTACGAGCAGTACTTC. Protein sequence: CASRSGTSGRTSSYEQYF.

The V gene is TRBV7-9, the J gene TRBJ1-4, with D possibly being TRBD1 (5 bases). The CDR3 is 12 amino acids. Trimming pared 5 bases from V and 8 bases from J, leaving 9 bases between. CDR1 is SEHNR, CDR2 FQNEAQ, per germline (reference sequence). This CDR3 is CASSPQGEKLFF. The CDR3 region has the DNA TGTGCCAGCAGCCCTCAGGGAGAAAAACTGTTTTTT.

This clone was counted once. The chain employs TRBV19 and TRBJ2-1; TRBD2 agrees at 12 bases. The V and J ends lost 8 bases and 9 bases, in that order; junction bases with no gene match: 8. This CDR3 has 14 amino acids. Per germline, CDR1 LNHDA and CDR2 SQIVND (reference sequence). The CDR3 nucleotides are TGTGCCAGTGGAGGGACTAGCGGGTCCGGTGAGCAGTTCTTC. Translation gives CASGGTSGSGEQFF. Full variable domain (outside the CDR3, taken from reference TRBV19 and TRBJ2-1): DGGITQSPKYLFRKEGQNVTLSCEQNLNHDAMYWYRQDPGQGLRLIYYSQIVNDFQKGDIAEGYSVSREKKESFPLTVTSAQKNPTAFYLCASGGTSGSGEQFFGPGTRLTVL.

The chain links TRBV6-2 or TRBV6-3 to TRBJ2-7; 8 bases are a match to TRBD2. CDR1 is MNHEY, CDR2 SVGEGT, per germline. CDR3 length: 14 residues. V shed 5 bases, J shed 7 bases, and the junction held 10 bases outside the gene matches. The CDR3 bases are TGTGCCAGCAGTAATAGCGGGACCCCAGGGGAGCAGTACTTC. Encoded protein: CASSNSGTPGEQYF.

The chain is built from TRBV15 and TRBJ2-7; TRBD1 aligns across 8 bases. V was pared by 4 bases and J by 3 bases, with 17 bases of the junction left unmatched. CDR3 length: 18 residues. Germline V gives CDR1 LNHNV, CDR2 YYDKDF (reference sequence). The CDR3 loop reads CATSKDRVTLLGSYEQYF. The CDR3 region has the DNA TGTGCCACCAGCAAGGACAGGGTAACCCTCTTGGGGAGCTACGAGCAGTACTTC.

The V call is TRBV6-5, the J call TRBJ2-5, with D possibly being TRBD2 (6 bases). Looked up from germline, CDR1 is MNHEY and CDR2 is SVGAGI. The CDR3 extends over 15 amino acids. V lost 0 bases and J 5 bases, leaving 13 bases between the germline ends. CDR3 residues: CASSYSLAPEETQYF. CDR3 coding DNA: TGTGCCAGCAGTTACTCCCTAGCGCCAGAGGAGACCCAGTACTTC.

V and J are TRBV6-5 and TRBJ1-1; perhaps TRBD1 as D (5 bases). CDR3 length: 13 residues. V gave up 7 bases and J gave up 4 bases, with 13 bases separating them. The germline gives CDR1 MNHEY, CDR2 SVGAGI. CDR3 nucleotides: TGTGCCAGCATGGGGTGGGGCGTCACTGAAGCTTTCTTT. This gives the protein CASMGWGVTEAFF.

The chain couples TRBV10-1 to TRBJ1-4, with a tentative D call TRBD1 (6 bases). The CDR3 extends over 17 amino acids. Germline CDR1 is WNHNN and CDR2 is SYGVQD (reference sequence). V was pared by 2 bases and J by 5 bases, with 18 bases between. CDR3 region: CASSERDIVLGNEKLFF. CDR3 in DNA: TGCGCCAGCAGTGAGCGGGACATCGTTCTGGGGAATGAAAAACTGTTTTTT.

The rearrangement links TRBV10-1 to TRBJ1-1; D ambiguous. The CDR3 runs 17 residues. Trimming shortened V by 0 bases and J by 1 base, and 15 bases separated the two germline ends. Germline V CDR1 and CDR2: WNHNN, SYGVQD (reference sequence). In DNA, the CDR3 is TGCGCCAGCAGTGAGTCGACTATGGGTCGGCAGAACACTGAAGCTTTCTTT. The encoded protein is CASSESTMGRQNTEAFF.

This chain connects TRBV12-2 to TRBJ2-3; the table's TRBD1 call for D was not verified on the DNA. TRBV12-2 is a pseudogene segment. The CDR3 runs to 16 residues. DNA for the CDR3: TGTGCAAGTCGCTTAGCGCACAGGGCCCGCACAGATACGCAGTATTTT. It encodes CASRLAHRARTDTQYF.

The chain combines TRBV5-5 with TRBJ2-1, with 11 bases matching TRBD1. From germline, CDR1 is SGHKS and CDR2 YYEKEE (reference sequence). This CDR3 has 14 residues. The junction had 5 bases not matched to a gene; V was cut back by 2 bases and J by 10 bases. CDR3 DNA: TGTGCCAGCAGCTTAGGACAGGGGGCAAGGGAGCAGTTCTTC. It codes for CASSLGQGAREQFF.

The chain joins TRBV5-1 to TRBJ2-5; weak D call: TRBD2 (6 bases). Per the germline V gene, CDR1 is SGHRS and CDR2 is YFSETQ. This CDR3 is 14 amino acids long. With 3 bases removed from V and 5 bases from J, the gap between germline ends came to 14 bases. In nucleotides, the CDR3 is TGCGCCAGCAGCTCCACTAGCCGTAGGGAGACCCAGTACTTC. This translates into CASSSTSRRETQYF.

The chain recombines TRBV9 with TRBJ1-1, with 7 bases matching TRBD1. This CDR3 spans 15 amino acids. Germline V gives CDR1 SGDLS, CDR2 YYNGEE. V shed 3 bases and J 0 bases; nucleotides not matched to a gene: 5. The CDR3 here is CASSAGDSLNTEAFF. The CDR3 DNA reads TGTGCCAGCAGCGCGGGGGACAGTTTGAACACTGAAGCTTTCTTT.

This clone was observed once. This chain's CDR3 is CASSFRPDYGYTF. The CDR3 region has the DNA TGTGCCAGCAGTTTTAGGCCGGACTATGGCTACACCTTC. The chain has TRBV12-3 or TRBV12-4 and TRBJ1-2; D is ambiguous. The CDR3 is 13 residues long. V lost 3 bases to trimming and J lost 3 bases, with 8 bases between them.

Only a few counts were recorded for this clone. The rearrangement uses TRBV28 and TRBJ2-7; 7 bases line up with TRBD1. This CDR3 region has 14 residues. Per germline, CDR1 MDHEN and CDR2 SYDVKM. Trimming took 7 bases from V and 1 from J; bases not matched to a gene: 7. CDR3 residues: CASISRQGSYEQYF. In DNA form, the CDR3 reads TGTGCCAGCATCTCGAGACAGGGTTCCTACGAGCAGTACTTC.

The chain carries TRBV6-4 and TRBJ2-1, with 10 bases that match TRBD2. V shed 4 bases, J shed 6 bases, and the junction held 6 bases outside the gene matches. The germline V gene encodes CDR1 MRHNA and CDR2 SNTAGT. This CDR3 has 15 amino acids. The CDR3 loop is CASSASSGSGNEQFF. In DNA form, the CDR3 reads TGTGCCAGCAGTGCGTCTAGCGGGAGTGGCAATGAGCAGTTCTTC.